This passage covers 10 T cell receptor beta chains from one sample sequenced in a study of cytomegalovirus exposure and HLA in healthy donors. The repertoire was sequenced with immunoSEQ multiplex PCR; TCRdb's copy has only in-frame clones and lacks some. Of roughly 330,000 clones listed, about 90% are singletons. Sequencing was performed on PBMCs. These receptors all stem from a woman aged 25-40 years in good health and CMV-seropositive.

The chain joins TRBV7-3 to TRBJ2-7; D ambiguous. Trimming stripped 2 bases from V and 5 bases from J, with 16 bases between. The CDR3 spans 15 residues. Per germline, CDR1 SGHTA and CDR2 FQGTGA. CDR3 sequence reads: CASSLYGRSSDEQYF. The CDR3 DNA is TGTGCCAGCAGCTTATATGGAAGATCGTCGGACGAGCAGTACTTC.

This chain links TRBV6-5 with TRBJ2-7; D might be TRBD2 (7 bases). V dropped 5 bases and J dropped 2 bases, with 16 bases sitting between them. The V gene's germline CDR1 is MNHEY and CDR2 SVGAGI. The CDR3 is 15 residues long. This chain's CDR3 is CASSLTRGAPYEQYF. CDR3 DNA: TGTGCCAGCAGTCTAACCCGGGGGGCACCCTACGAGCAGTACTTC.

The chain employs TRBV7-8 and TRBJ2-7; 9 nucleotides agree with TRBD1. This CDR3 is built from 13 residues. Per germline, CDR1 SGHVS and CDR2 FQNEAQ. V lost 5 bases and J lost 3; bases outside the gene matches: 2. The chain's CDR3 is CASSPTGGYEQYF. CDR3 in DNA: TGTGCCAGCAGCCCGACAGGGGGCTACGAGCAGTACTTC. Full variable domain (missing parts from reference TRBV7-8 and TRBJ2-7): GAGVSQSPRYKVAKRGQDVALRCDPISGHVSLFWYQQALGQGPEFLTYFQNEAQLDKSGLPSDRFFAERPEGSVSTLKIQRTQQEDSAVYLCASSPTGGYEQYFGPGTRLTVT.

The rearrangement links TRBV5-6 to TRBJ2-7, with TRBD1 matching 7 bases. The CDR3 sequence is 16 residues long. With 4 bases clipped from V and 2 bases from J, the junction kept 12 bases outside the gene matches. Germline-derived CDR1 and CDR2 are SGHDT and YYEEEE. CDR3 nucleotides: TGTGCCAGCAGCCGGAAAGGGACAGCAGTCGCCTACGAGCAGTACTTC. Protein: CASSRKGTAVAYEQYF.

CDR3 protein: CASRKGGQGEETQYF. The CDR3 nucleotides read TGCGCCAGCAGAAAAGGGGGACAGGGAGAAGAGACCCAGTACTTC. V usage is TRBV5-1 and J usage is TRBJ2-5; 9 bases map to TRBD1. Per the germline V gene, CDR1 is SGHRS and CDR2 is YFSETQ. The CDR3 covers 15 residues. With V trimmed by 5 bases and J by 3 bases, 8 bases remained unmatched.

This clone occurred a few times. The chain employs TRBV27 and TRBJ2-1, with TRBD1 as a possible D gene (5 bases). The V end was cut by 4 bases, the J end by 7 bases, with 11 bases between. CDR3 size: 13 residues. Germline lookup yields CDR1 MNHEY and CDR2 SMNVEV (reference sequence). In nucleotides, the CDR3 is TGTGCCAGCAGTTGGACAATCGGGAATGAGCAGTTCTTC. It specifies CASSWTIGNEQFF.

CDR3 sequence: CASSLFAGSGYTF. CDR3 coding DNA: TGTGCCAGCAGCTTATTCGCCGGGTCTGGCTACACCTTC. The chain uses TRBV13 and TRBJ1-2; no definite D call. The CDR3 spans 13 residues. Trimming removed 2 bases from V and 7 bases from J, with 11 bases in between. Germline assignment: CDR1 PRHDT and CDR2 FYEKMQ (reference sequence).

The chain carries TRBV28 and TRBJ2-2; 9 bases align to TRBD1. The CDR3 runs 18 residues. The V segment lost 4 bases and the J segment 3 bases; nucleotides outside the gene matches: 12. The germline V gene encodes CDR1 MDHEN and CDR2 SYDVKM. CDR3 in DNA: TGTGCCAGCAGTTCCCATGGGCTACAGGGGGCCCACACCGGGGAGCTGTTTTTT. Protein sequence: CASSSHGLQGAHTGELFF.

The genes are TRBV6-5 and TRBJ2-7; 7 bases match TRBD1. J was trimmed by 6 bases and V by 4 bases; bases with no gene match: 9. The CDR3 is 14 residues long. Germline loops: CDR1 MNHEY, CDR2 SVGAGI. The CDR3 DNA sequence: TGTGCCAGCAGTTCAGGGGGTAGATCGGGCGAGCAGTACTTC. Translated, it gives CASSSGGRSGEQYF.

This chain joins TRBV6-6 and TRBJ1-5, with a weak D call TRBD1 (5 bases). Trimming took 2 bases from V and 2 from J, leaving 13 bases between them. CDR1 is MNHNY and CDR2 is SVGAGI in the germline V gene (reference sequence). CDR3 length: 16 amino acids. The CDR3 loop is CASSYLQGMGNQPQHF. The DNA of the CDR3 is TGTGCCAGCAGTTACCTCCAGGGAATGGGCAATCAGCCCCAGCATTTT.